This T cell receptor beta chain originates from a study of T-cell reconstitution after alpha-beta-depleted transplantation in children (dated by TCRdb to 2015 to 2016). Some background on the complete study: The study quantitatively tracked T-cell immune reconstitution after TCRalphabeta/CD19-depleted allogeneic hematopoietic cell transplantation in children using TCR repertoire profiling.

This clonotype was detected a few times. This clone's antigen is unknown. The input lacks base qualities; no much larger clone sits a single base away. V is cut back by 3 bases and J by 6 bases, with 11 bases in the junction unmatched. Inclusive of the bounding cysteine and phenylalanine, the CDR3 is 16 residues long. CDR3 DNA is the only sequence kept; it has 48 bases, read in frame from the first base. The library was obtained by PCR. TCRdb shows the sequencer as Illumina HiSeq 2500. Molecular barcoding was employed in the preparation of TCR libraries, with unique molecular identifiers being used to normalize TCRbeta repertoire quantification. The public reads were run again by TCRdb, first through fastp at Q25 and then through MiXCR, and only productive beta chains were kept. One record per CDR3 amino acid sequence lists the most common genes and DNA. The sample profile shows approximately 400,000 distinct CDR3 sequences; 11% of them were found once. The ten largest make up roughly 5.1% of the sample.

Rearrangement joined TRBV12-3 or TRBV12-4 to TRBJ2-1; the central 7 bases match TRBD1. Sequencing used PBMCs from the stem cell graft donor, obtained from the stem cell graft. This TCR derives from a human donor who donated a stem cell graft to a child with acute myeloid leukemia. The DNA is as follows: TGTGCCAGCAGTTTCCAGCGACAGGGCGGTAGCAATGAGCAGTTCTTC. Its protein reads: CASSFQRQGGSNEQFF.